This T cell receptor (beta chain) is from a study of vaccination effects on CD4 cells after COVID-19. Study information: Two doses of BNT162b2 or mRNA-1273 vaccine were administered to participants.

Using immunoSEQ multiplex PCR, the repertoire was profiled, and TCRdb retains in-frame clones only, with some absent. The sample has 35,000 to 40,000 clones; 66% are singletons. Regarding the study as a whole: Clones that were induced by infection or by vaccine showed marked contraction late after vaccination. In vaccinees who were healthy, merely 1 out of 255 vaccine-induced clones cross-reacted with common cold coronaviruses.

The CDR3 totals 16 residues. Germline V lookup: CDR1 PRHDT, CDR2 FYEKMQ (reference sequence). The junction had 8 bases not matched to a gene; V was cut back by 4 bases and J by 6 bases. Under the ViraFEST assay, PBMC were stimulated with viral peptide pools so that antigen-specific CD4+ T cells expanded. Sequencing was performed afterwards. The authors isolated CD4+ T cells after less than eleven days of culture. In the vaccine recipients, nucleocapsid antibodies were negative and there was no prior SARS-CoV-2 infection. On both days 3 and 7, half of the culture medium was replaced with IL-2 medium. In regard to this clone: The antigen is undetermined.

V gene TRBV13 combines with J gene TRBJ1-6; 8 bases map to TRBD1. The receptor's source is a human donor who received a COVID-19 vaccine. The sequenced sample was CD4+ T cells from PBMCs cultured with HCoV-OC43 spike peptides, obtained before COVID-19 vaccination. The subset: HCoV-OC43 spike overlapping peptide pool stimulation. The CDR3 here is CASSYRRDRLNSPLHF. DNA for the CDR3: TGTGCCAGCAGCTACCGACGGGACAGGCTTAATTCACCCCTCCACTTT.